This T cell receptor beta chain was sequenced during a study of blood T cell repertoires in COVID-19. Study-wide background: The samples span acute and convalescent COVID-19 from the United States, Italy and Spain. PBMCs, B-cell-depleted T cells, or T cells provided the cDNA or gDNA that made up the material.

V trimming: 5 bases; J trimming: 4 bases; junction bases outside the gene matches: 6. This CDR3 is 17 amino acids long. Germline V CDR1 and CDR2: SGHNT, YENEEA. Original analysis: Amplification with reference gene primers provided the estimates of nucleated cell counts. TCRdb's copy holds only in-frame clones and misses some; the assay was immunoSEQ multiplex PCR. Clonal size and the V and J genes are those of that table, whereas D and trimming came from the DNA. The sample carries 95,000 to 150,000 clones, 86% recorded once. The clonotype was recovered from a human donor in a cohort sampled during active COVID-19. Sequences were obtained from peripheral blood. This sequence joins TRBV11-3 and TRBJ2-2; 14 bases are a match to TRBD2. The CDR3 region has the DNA TGTGCCAGCAGCCTAAGGACTAGCGGGAGGTTCACCGGGGAGCTGTTTTTT. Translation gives CASSLRTSGRFTGELFF. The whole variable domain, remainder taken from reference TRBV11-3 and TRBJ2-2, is EAGVVQSPRYKIIEKKQPVAFWCNPISGHNTLYWYLQNLGQGPELLIRYENEEAVDDSQLPKDRFSAERLKGVDSTLKIQPAELGDSAVYLCASSLRTSGRFTGELFFGEGSRLTVL.